A single TCR beta chain is shown here with its context. Its antigen is not known. Other DNA sequences in this specimen translate into the identical CDR3. These data originate in a study of beta chain features in type 1 diabetes. Across the whole study: Sorted cells from all samples, numbering approximately 110,000,000, were examined.

Reverse transcription of all isolated RNA meant that expressed TCRB transcripts were sequenced. The assay was immunoSEQ multiplex PCR, and TCRdb's table has in-frame clones only and misses some. The table records approximately 600,000 clones, approximately 13% of them present only once. Study conclusions and caveats: Shortening that was moderate but significant affected the TCRB CDR3s of Type 1 diabetes patients in all four CD4+ subsets.

Every donor had blood drawn once into heparin, roughly 100 mL on average. Without exception, sorted populations had purity beyond 98%. Specimen: naive CD4+ T cells from blood. The receptor was derived from a man aged 30-40 years with type 1 diabetes.

Here the CDR3 DNA reads TGTGCCAGCAGCTTGGGGCTGAAGGAGACCCAGTACTTC. As protein: CASSLGLKETQYF. This chain uses TRBV7-2 with TRBJ2-5, with D tentatively TRBD1 (5 bases). The ends were cut back, 3 bases at V and 5 bases at J, with 10 bases in the middle. The CDR3 is made up of 13 amino acids. Germline values: CDR1 SGHTA, CDR2 FQGNSA.